Below, 5 T cell receptor beta chains from the same sample are listed, as sequenced in a study of Ad26.COV2.S vaccination and SARS-CoV-2 variants. The table came from immunoSEQ multiplex PCR; TCRdb's copy has only in-frame clones and leaves some out. Here the sample spans some 340,000 clones, about 85% being singletons. Regarding treatment: over 15 received Ad26.COV2.S at low or high dose, single or two shots; 5 received placebo; per-sample allocation not given. After the first vaccine or placebo injection, samples were drawn on day 63. The source was peripheral blood, collected in a trial of Ad26.COV2.S vaccine versus placebo. These receptors came from a person between 18 and 59 years old who received the Ad26.COV2.S COVID-19 vaccine or a placebo.

The V and J genes are TRBV18 and TRBJ1-2; TRBD1 aligns across 9 bases. The CDR3 runs 15 residues. The V segment lost 2 bases and the J segment 5 bases; nucleotides outside the gene matches: 6. Per the germline V gene, CDR1 is KGHSH and CDR2 is LQKENI. The CDR3 coding sequence is TGTGCCAGCTCACCAGTGAGACAGGGGGGGTATGGCTACACCTTC. Protein product: CASSPVRQGGYGYTF. Complete variable domain (other parts from reference TRBV18 and TRBJ1-2): NAGVMQNPRHLVRRRGQEARLRCSPMKGHSHVYWYRQLPEEGLKFMVYLQKENIIDESGMPKERFSAEFPKEGPSILRIQQVVRGDSAAYFCASSPVRQGGYGYTFGSGTRLTVV.

The chain links TRBV7-9 to TRBJ2-2; 10 positions match TRBD1. The ends lost 4 bases at V and 5 bases at J; junction bases unmatched: 10. The CDR3 runs 17 residues. Looked up from germline, CDR1 is SEHNR and CDR2 is FQNEAQ (reference sequence). This chain's CDR3 is CASSSPRTGGGTGELFF. As DNA, the CDR3 is TGTGCCAGCAGCTCGCCAAGGACAGGGGGTGGGACCGGGGAGCTGTTTTTT. Full variable domain (missing parts from reference TRBV7-9 and TRBJ2-2): DTGVSQNPRHKITKRGQNVTFRCDPISEHNRLYWYRQTLGQGPEFLTYFQNEAQLEKSRLLSDRFSAERPKGSFSTLEIQRTEQGDSAMYLCASSSPRTGGGTGELFFGEGSRLTVL.

The V call is TRBV28, the J call TRBJ1-6; a possible D gene is TRBD1 (6 bases). Trimming removed 1 base at V and 4 bases at J, with 23 bases between. Looked up from germline, CDR1 is MDHEN and CDR2 is SYDVKM. This CDR3 region has 20 residues. CDR3: CASSLLDRRAQRGYNSPLHF. The DNA of the CDR3 is TGTGCCAGCAGTTTATTGGACAGACGGGCTCAAAGGGGGTATAATTCACCCCTCCACTTT.

This clone was observed once. CDR3 nucleotide sequence: TGTGCCAGCAGTTTTGGTTCGCGGGGGGGGACAGATACGCAGTATTTT. Translation gives CASSFGSRGGTDTQYF. The chain is built from TRBV28 and TRBJ2-3; 9 positions match TRBD2. CDR3 size: 16 residues. With V trimmed by 3 bases and J by 3 bases, 7 bases remained unmatched. The germline V gene has CDR1 MDHEN and CDR2 SYDVKM. The full variable domain, in which reference TRBV28 and TRBJ2-3 provide the parts outside the CDR3, is DVKVTQSSRYLVKRTGEKVFLECVQDMDHENMFWYRQDPGLGLRLIYFSYDVKMKEKGDIPEGYSVSREKKERFSLILESASTNQTSMYLCASSFGSRGGTDTQYFGPGTRLTVL.

The V call is TRBV4-2, the J call TRBJ1-2; 7 bases match TRBD1. Germline-derived CDR1 and CDR2 are LGHNA and YNFKEQ. The CDR3 is made up of 14 amino acids. J gave up 4 bases and V 3 bases, and 5 bases lay outside the gene matches. CDR3 in amino acids: CASSHPGQTYGYTF. As DNA, the CDR3 is TGTGCCAGCAGCCACCCGGGACAGACCTATGGCTACACCTTC.